What follows are 11 T cell receptor beta chains derived from one specimen sequenced in a study of cytomegalovirus exposure and HLA in healthy donors. It was with 60 Vbeta and 13 Jbeta primers that the PCR ran. This table comes from immunoSEQ multiplex PCR, and its TCRdb copy is limited to in-frame clones, with some not included. The sample gives around 150,000 clones, 50% to 75% of which show up once; around 7.1% is in the top ten. Sequencing was done on a sample of PBMCs. The receptors here all came from a woman aged 55-69 years in good health and CMV-seropositive.

This clone was seen a handful of times. The chain recombines TRBV19 with TRBJ2-4, with 7 bases that match TRBD2. Germline CDR1 is LNHDA and CDR2 is SQIVND (reference sequence). V dropped 8 bases and J dropped 3; count of bases not matched to a gene: 7. This CDR3 has 14 amino acids. The CDR3 region has the DNA TGTGCCAGTCAAAGCGGGGACGTCAAAAACATTCAGTACTTC. Its protein is CASQSGDVKNIQYF.

The J gene is TRBJ2-7, the V gene TRBV28, with 10 bases that match TRBD2. The V gene end was trimmed by 6 bases and the J gene end by 7 bases; junction bases not matched to a gene: 15. The CDR3 extends over 16 amino acids. Germline assignment: CDR1 MDHEN and CDR2 SYDVKM. The CDR3 sequence is CASRSGGTSVTGEQYF. As DNA, the CDR3 is TGTGCCAGCAGAAGCGGCGGGACTAGCGTGACAGGGGAGCAGTACTTC.

The rearrangement joins TRBV28 to TRBJ1-1; D ambiguous. In germline, CDR1 is MDHEN, CDR2 SYDVKM. The CDR3 runs 14 residues. V was shortened by 1 base and J by 0 bases, with 6 bases between the two germline ends. The CDR3 sequence: CASSLYQMNTEAFF. In nucleotides, the CDR3 is TGTGCCAGCAGTTTATATCAGATGAACACTGAAGCTTTCTTT.

This clone has only one observation. The V call is TRBV19, the J call TRBJ1-5; D is ambiguous. The CDR3 is 14 amino acids. Germline loops: CDR1 LNHDA, CDR2 SQIVND (reference sequence). The V end was cut by 6 bases, the J end by 6 bases, with 15 bases between. CDR3 sequence reads: CASSPPAARQPQHF. The CDR3 bases are TGTGCCAGTAGCCCACCGGCGGCGCGTCAGCCCCAGCATTTT.

This clone was observed a single time. The gene calls are TRBV6-1 and TRBJ1-5, with TRBD1 as a possible D gene (5 bases). Trimming cost V 6 bases and J 2 bases, with 14 bases left between them. Looked up from germline, CDR1 is MNHNS and CDR2 is SASEGT. The CDR3 is 15 amino acids. CDR3 DNA: TGTGCCAGCAGCGCCGTCGGAGGGGGCAATCAGCCCCAGCATTTT. Translating it yields CASSAVGGGNQPQHF.

This clone was counted a single time. V usage is TRBV30 and J usage is TRBJ2-1; the D gene is possibly TRBD2 (6 bases). The ends were cut back, 5 bases at V and 0 bases at J, with 11 bases in the middle. The CDR3 runs to 14 residues. Germline CDR1 GTSNPN, CDR2 SVGIG (reference sequence). The CDR3 spells CAWDSSASYNEQFF. The CDR3 nucleotides read TGTGCCTGGGACTCTAGCGCCTCCTACAATGAGCAGTTCTTC.

The rearrangement uses TRBV30 and TRBJ2-1, with D perhaps matching TRBD1 (5 bases). Germline V gene lookup returns CDR1 GTSNPN and CDR2 SVGIG (reference sequence). V gave up 0 bases and J gave up 4 bases, with 10 bases separating them. This CDR3 is built from 14 residues. CDR3 DNA: TGTGCCTGGAGTGTATGGGCAGGGTACAATGAGCAGTTCTTC. It encodes CAWSVWAGYNEQFF.

The V gene is TRBV13, the J gene TRBJ2-7, with 8 bases identical to TRBD1. J lost 0 bases, V lost 3 bases, and 4 bases had no gene match. Germline loops: CDR1 PRHDT, CDR2 FYEKMQ (reference sequence). CDR3 length equals 15 residues. The CDR3 here is CASSFRDRSSYEQYF. The CDR3 nucleotides read TGTGCCAGCAGCTTTAGGGACAGGAGCTCCTACGAGCAGTACTTC.

This chain uses TRBV5-8 with TRBJ2-5; 7 bases match TRBD1. The CDR3 loop spans 14 amino acids. Germline lookup yields CDR1 SGHTS and CDR2 YDEGEE. V was pared by 4 bases and J by 5 bases, with 8 bases of the junction left unmatched. CDR3 sequence reads: CASSKNRGDETQYF. DNA for the CDR3: TGTGCCAGCAGCAAGAACAGGGGAGACGAGACCCAGTACTTC.

This clone has just a few counts. The chain uses TRBV7-2 and TRBJ2-6; perhaps TRBD1 as D (5 bases). Germline CDR1 and CDR2: SGHTA and FQGNSA. The CDR3 extends over 14 amino acids. Trimming pared 4 bases from V and 4 bases from J, leaving 8 bases between. The CDR3 loop is CASSSGSGANVLTF. CDR3 coding DNA: TGTGCCAGCAGCTCAGGGTCCGGGGCCAACGTCCTGACTTTC.

The rearrangement links TRBV5-4 to TRBJ2-5, with D perhaps TRBD2 (5 bases). V was cut by 9 bases and J by 0 bases, with 15 bases left in between. There are 14 residues in the CDR3. In germline, CDR1 is SGHNT, CDR2 YYREEE (reference sequence). The CDR3 DNA sequence: TGTGCCACTTTCTCCCACGGGGACCAAGAGACCCAGTACTTC. Its protein is CATFSHGDQETQYF. Variable domain in full (rest from reference TRBV5-4 and TRBJ2-5): ETGVTQSPTHLIKTRGQQVTLRCSSQSGHNTVSWYQQALGQGPQFIFQYYREEENGRGNFPPRFSGLQFPNYSSELNVNALELDDSALYLCATFSHGDQETQYFGPGTRLLVL.